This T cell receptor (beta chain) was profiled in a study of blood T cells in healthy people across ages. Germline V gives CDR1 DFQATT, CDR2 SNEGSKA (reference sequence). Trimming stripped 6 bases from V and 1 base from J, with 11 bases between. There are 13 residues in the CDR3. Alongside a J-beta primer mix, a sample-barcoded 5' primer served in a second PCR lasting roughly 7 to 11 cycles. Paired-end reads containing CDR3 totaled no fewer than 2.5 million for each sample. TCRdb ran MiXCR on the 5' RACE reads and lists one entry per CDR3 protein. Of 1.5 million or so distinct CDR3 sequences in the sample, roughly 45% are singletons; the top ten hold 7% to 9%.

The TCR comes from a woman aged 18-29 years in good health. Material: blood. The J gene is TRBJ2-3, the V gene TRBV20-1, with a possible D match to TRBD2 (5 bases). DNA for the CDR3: TGCAGTGCCAACGGGGTAGGCACAGATACGCAGTATTTT. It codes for CSANGVGTDTQYF.